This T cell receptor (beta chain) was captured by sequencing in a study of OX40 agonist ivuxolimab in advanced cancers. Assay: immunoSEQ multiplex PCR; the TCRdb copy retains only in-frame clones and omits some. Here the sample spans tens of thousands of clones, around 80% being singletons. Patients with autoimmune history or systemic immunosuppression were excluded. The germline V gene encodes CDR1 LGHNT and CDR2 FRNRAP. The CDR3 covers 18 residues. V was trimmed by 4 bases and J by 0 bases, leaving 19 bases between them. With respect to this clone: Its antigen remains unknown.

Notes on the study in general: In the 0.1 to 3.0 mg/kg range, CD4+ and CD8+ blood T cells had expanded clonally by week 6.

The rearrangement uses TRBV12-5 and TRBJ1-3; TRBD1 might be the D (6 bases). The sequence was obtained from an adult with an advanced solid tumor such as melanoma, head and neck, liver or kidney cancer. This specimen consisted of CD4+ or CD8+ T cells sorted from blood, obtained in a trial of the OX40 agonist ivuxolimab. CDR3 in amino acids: CASGSDAYRDLSGNTIYF. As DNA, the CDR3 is TGTGCTAGTGGTTCCGACGCCTACAGGGACCTCTCTGGAAACACCATATATTTT.